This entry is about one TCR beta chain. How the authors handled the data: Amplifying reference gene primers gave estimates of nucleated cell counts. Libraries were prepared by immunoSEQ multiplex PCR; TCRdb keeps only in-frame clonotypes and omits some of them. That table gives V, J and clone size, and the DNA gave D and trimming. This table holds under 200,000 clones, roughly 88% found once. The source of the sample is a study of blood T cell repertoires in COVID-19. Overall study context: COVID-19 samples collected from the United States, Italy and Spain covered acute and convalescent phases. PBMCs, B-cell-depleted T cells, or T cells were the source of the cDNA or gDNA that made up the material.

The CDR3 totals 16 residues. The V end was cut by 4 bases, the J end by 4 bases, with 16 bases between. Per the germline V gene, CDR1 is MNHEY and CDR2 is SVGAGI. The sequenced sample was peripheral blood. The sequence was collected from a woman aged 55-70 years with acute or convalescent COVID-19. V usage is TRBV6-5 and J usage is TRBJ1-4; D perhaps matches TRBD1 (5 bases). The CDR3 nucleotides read TGTGCCAGCAGTTCAACTTCCCGACAGAGTAATGAAAAACTGTTTTTT. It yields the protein CASSSTSRQSNEKLFF.